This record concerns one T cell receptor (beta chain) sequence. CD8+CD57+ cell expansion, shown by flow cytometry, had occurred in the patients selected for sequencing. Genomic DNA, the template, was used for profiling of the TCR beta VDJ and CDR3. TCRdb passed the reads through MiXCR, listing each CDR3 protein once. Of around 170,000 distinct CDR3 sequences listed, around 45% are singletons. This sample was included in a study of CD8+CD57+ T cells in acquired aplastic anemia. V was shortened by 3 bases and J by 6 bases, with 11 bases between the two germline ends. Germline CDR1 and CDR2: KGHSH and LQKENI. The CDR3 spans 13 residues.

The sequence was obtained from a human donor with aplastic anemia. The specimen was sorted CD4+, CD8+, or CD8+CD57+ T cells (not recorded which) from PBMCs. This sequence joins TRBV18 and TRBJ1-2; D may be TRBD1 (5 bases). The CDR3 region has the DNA TGTGCCAGCTCACCCCCCGGGACCCATGGCTACACCTTC. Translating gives CASSPPGTHGYTF. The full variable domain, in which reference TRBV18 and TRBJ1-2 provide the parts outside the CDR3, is NAGVMQNPRHLVRRRGQEARLRCSPMKGHSHVYWYRQLPEEGLKFMVYLQKENIIDESGMPKERFSAEFPKEGPSILRIQQVVRGDSAAYFCASSPPGTHGYTFGSGTRLTVV.